The 15 T cell receptor beta chains below were found in one sample sequenced in a study of T cells after yellow fever vaccination. Each CDR3 protein gets one entry after TCRdb re-called the 5' RACE reads with MiXCR. The sample records 300,000 to 400,000 distinct CDR3 sequences, roughly 8.7% being singletons. The sequenced sample was PBMCs, obtained on the day of the first yellow fever vaccination. The source of these receptors is a man younger than 30 who received the YFV17D yellow fever vaccine.

This clonotype was observed many times. This chain links TRBV7-9 with TRBJ1-4; 8 bases map to TRBD1. The junction had 10 bases not matched to a gene; V was cut back by 5 bases and J by 8 bases. CDR1 and CDR2 from the germline V gene are SEHNR and FQNEAQ (reference sequence). The CDR3 length is 15 residues. CDR3 DNA: TGTGCCAGCAGCCCGTCCCAGAACAGGGGGGAAAAACTGTTTTTT. Translated: CASSPSQNRGEKLFF.

The rearrangement uses TRBV2 and TRBJ2-3; 14 positions match TRBD2. With V trimmed by 6 bases and J by 6 bases, 5 bases remained unmatched. Germline-derived CDR1 and CDR2 are SNHLY and FYNNEI. This CDR3 is 15 amino acids long. The CDR3 protein is CASSGGTSGGDTQYF. Here the CDR3 DNA reads TGTGCCAGCAGCGGGGGGACTAGCGGGGGTGATACGCAGTATTTT.

This clonotype came up a few times. This sequence joins TRBV20-1 and TRBJ2-5; 7 bases align to TRBD1. This CDR3 contains 14 residues. V lost 5 bases to trimming and J lost 5 bases; unmatched junction nucleotides: 11. CDR1 and CDR2 (germline): DFQATT, SNEGSKA (reference sequence). Written as DNA, the CDR3 is TGCAGTGCTGCCCCCCCAGGGGGTGTTGAGACCCAGTACTTC. Its protein is CSAAPPGGVETQYF.

The table lists this clonotype with many counts. The chain combines TRBV24-1 with TRBJ1-1; D remains ambiguous. V lost 0 bases and J lost 6, with 13 bases in between. The CDR3 contains 15 residues. Germline V gene sequence: CDR1 KGHDR, CDR2 SFDVKD. The CDR3, as DNA: TGTGCCACCAGTGATTTGGGCACACTCAGGCCTGAAGCTTTCTTT. This encodes CATSDLGTLRPEAFF.

This clonotype occurred a few times. The rearrangement uses TRBV30 and TRBJ1-1; maybe TRBD1 (6 bases). Trimming cost V 0 bases and J 4 bases, with 9 bases left between them. CDR3 length equals 13 residues. Germline loops: CDR1 GTSNPN, CDR2 SVGIG (reference sequence). The CDR3 DNA sequence: TGTGCCTGGAGTGTTAGGGGGGGCACTGAAGCTTTCTTT. Residues: CAWSVRGGTEAFF.

This clonotype was seen at least ten times. In DNA form, the CDR3 reads TGCGCCAGCAGCCAAATTGGACAGGGGGATTCACCCCTCCACTTT. Translated, it gives CASSQIGQGDSPLHF. This chain uses TRBV4-1 with TRBJ1-6; 10 bases fit TRBD1. The CDR3 is 15 residues long. V lost 2 bases, J lost 8 bases, and 3 bases stayed unmatched. Germline CDR1 reads MGHRA; CDR2 reads YSYEKL.

This clonotype occurred a few times. This sequence joins TRBV28 and TRBJ2-4; D not certain. Per the germline V gene, CDR1 is MDHEN and CDR2 is SYDVKM. This CDR3 comprises 12 residues. V was cut by 6 bases and J by 12 bases, with 15 bases left in between. In nucleotides, the CDR3 is TGTGCCAGCAGCCGAGACTCCGATGATCAGTACTTC. Protein: CASSRDSDDQYF.

At least ten counts were recorded for this clonotype. This chain connects TRBV5-1 to TRBJ2-1; D gene uncertain. The CDR3 extends over 15 amino acids. Trimming removed 0 bases at V and 4 bases at J, with 11 bases between. Germline loops: CDR1 SGHRS, CDR2 YFSETQ. The CDR3 is CASSLVWRIYNEQFF. In nucleotides, the CDR3 is TGCGCCAGCAGCTTGGTGTGGAGAATTTACAATGAGCAGTTCTTC.

The chain employs TRBV11-2 and TRBJ2-3, with D perhaps being TRBD1 or TRBD2 (6 bases each). The V gene's germline CDR1 is SGHAT and CDR2 FQNNGV. The CDR3 sequence is 16 residues long. The V gene lost 5 bases and the J gene lost 2 bases, with 17 bases spanning the gap. CDR3 nucleotide sequence: TGTGCCAGCAGCCAGGGGCGCGGGGCCCCCACAGATACGCAGTATTTT. Protein: CASSQGRGAPTDTQYF.

This clonotype was picked up a small number of times. The chain employs TRBV6-5 and TRBJ2-5; TRBD1 is a possible D gene (6 bases). The germline V and J ends were trimmed by 5 bases and 9 bases, with 16 bases remaining between them. CDR1 is MNHEY, CDR2 SVGAGI, per germline. This CDR3 comprises 13 residues. Here the CDR3 DNA reads TGTGCCAGCAGTCCCGAGCCCCCAGGGGCCCAGTACTTC. Encoded protein: CASSPEPPGAQYF.

This clonotype occurred a few times. This chain uses TRBV4-1 with TRBJ2-2; D may correspond to TRBD1 or TRBD2 (5 bases each). V was trimmed by 3 bases and J by 2 bases, leaving 10 bases between them. The V gene's germline CDR1 is MGHRA and CDR2 YSYEKL. CDR3 length: 15 residues. CDR3 sequence (DNA): TGCGCCAGCAGCCAGGGGACGGCAAACACCGGGGAGCTGTTTTTT. Its translation: CASSQGTANTGELFF.

This clonotype was observed a handful of times. The genes are TRBV5-6 and TRBJ1-2; D is perhaps TRBD1 (5 bases). The CDR3 is 15 amino acids. Trimming shortened V by 4 bases and J by 2 bases, and 15 bases separated the two germline ends. Germline V gene lookup returns CDR1 SGHDT and CDR2 YYEEEE. CDR3 bases: TGTGCCAGCAGCCAAAGGGACTTCGGGAACTATGGCTACACCTTC. Protein product: CASSQRDFGNYGYTF.

The table lists this clonotype with many counts. The chain joins TRBV20-1 to TRBJ2-7; D unclear. CDR3 size: 13 residues. Germline values: CDR1 DFQATT, CDR2 SNEGSKA (reference sequence). Between the trimmed V and J ends, which lost 5 bases and 4 bases, there was a span of 15 bases. The CDR3 reads CSAHSALTYEQYV. CDR3 coding DNA: TGCAGTGCTCATTCGGCCCTGACGTACGAGCAGTACGTC.

This clonotype has just a few counts. In nucleotides, the CDR3 is TGCGCCAGCAGCTCCTACCCTGGGCACGGGGAGGACTATGGCTACACCTTC. Its protein product is CASSSYPGHGEDYGYTF. The chain joins TRBV4-1 to TRBJ1-2; unclear D gene. Germline V CDR1 and CDR2: MGHRA, YSYEKL. The CDR3 runs 17 residues. V dropped 5 bases and J dropped 3 bases, with 22 bases sitting between them.

This clonotype was found once. V is TRBV20-1 and J is TRBJ2-5; 8 bases fit TRBD2. Germline V CDR1 and CDR2: DFQATT, SNEGSKA (reference sequence). The J segment lost 3 bases and the V segment lost 6 bases, leaving 15 bases of the junction unmatched. The CDR3 runs to 16 residues. CDR3: CSAQMRGGGKEETQYF. In DNA, the CDR3 is TGCAGTGCCCAGATGCGCGGCGGGGGGAAGGAAGAGACCCAGTACTTC.